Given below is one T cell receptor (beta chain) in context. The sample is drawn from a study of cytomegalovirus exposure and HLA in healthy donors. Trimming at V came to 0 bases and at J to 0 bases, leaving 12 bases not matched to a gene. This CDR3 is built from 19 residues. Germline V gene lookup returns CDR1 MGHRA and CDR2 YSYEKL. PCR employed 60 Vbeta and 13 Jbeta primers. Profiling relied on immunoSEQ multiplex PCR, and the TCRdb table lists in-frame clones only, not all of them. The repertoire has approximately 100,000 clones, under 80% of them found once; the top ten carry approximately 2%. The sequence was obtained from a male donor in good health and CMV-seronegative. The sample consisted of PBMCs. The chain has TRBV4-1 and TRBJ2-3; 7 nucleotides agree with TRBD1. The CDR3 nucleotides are TGCGCCAGCAGCCAAGATCGGGACAGCGTAGCTTCTAGCACAGATACGCAGTATTTT. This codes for CASSQDRDSVASSTDTQYF.